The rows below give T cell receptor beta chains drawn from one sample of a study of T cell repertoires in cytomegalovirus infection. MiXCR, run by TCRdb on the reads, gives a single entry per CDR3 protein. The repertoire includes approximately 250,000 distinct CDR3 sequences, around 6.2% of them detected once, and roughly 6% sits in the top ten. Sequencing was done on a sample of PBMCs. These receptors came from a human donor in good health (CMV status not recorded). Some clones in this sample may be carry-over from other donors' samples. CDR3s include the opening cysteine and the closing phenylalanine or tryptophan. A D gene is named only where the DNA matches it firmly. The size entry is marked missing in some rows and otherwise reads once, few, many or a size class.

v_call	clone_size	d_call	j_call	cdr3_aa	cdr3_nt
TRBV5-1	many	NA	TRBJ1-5	CASSLGTQAGQPQHF	TGCGCCAGCAGCTTGGGGACGCAGGCCGGTCAGCCCCAGCATTTT
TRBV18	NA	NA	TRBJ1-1	CASSPRADRDTEAFF	TGTGCCAGCTCACCACGGGCGGATAGGGACACTGAAGCTTTCTTT
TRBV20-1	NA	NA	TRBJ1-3	CSVQGSYSGNTIYF	TGCAGTGTTCAGGGGAGCTACTCTGGAAACACCATATATTTT
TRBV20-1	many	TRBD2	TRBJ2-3	CSARDRASGFTDTQYF	TGCAGTGCTAGAGATAGGGCTAGCGGATTCACAGATACGCAGTATTTT
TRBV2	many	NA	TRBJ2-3	CASSEGPLRSGLLSDTQYF	TGTGCCAGCAGTGAGGGGCCTCTTCGTTCAGGGCTTCTATCAGATACGCAGTATTTT
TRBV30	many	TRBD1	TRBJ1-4	CAWSGGQGPNEKLFF	TGTGCCTGGAGTGGCGGACAGGGTCCTAATGAAAAACTGTTTTTT
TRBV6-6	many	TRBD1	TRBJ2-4	CASSATGWAKNIQYF	TGTGCCAGCAGTGCGACAGGGTGGGCCAAAAACATTCAGTACTTC
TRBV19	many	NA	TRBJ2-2	CASSVQGGYTGELFF	TGTGCCAGTAGTGTCCAAGGGGGATACACCGGGGAGCTGTTTTTT
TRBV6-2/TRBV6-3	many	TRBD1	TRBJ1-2	CASSSRQGYGYTF	TGTGCCAGCAGCTCTCGACAGGGCTATGGCTACACCTTC
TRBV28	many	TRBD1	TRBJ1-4	CASSWTGKLERHEKLFF	TGTGCCAGCAGCTGGACAGGGAAGTTGGAAAGACACGAAAAACTGTTTTTT
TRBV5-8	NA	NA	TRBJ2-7	CAARGKIGFSRPTYEQYF	TGTGCCGCCCGAGGGAAGATTGGGTTTTCTCGCCCCACCTACGAGCAGTACTTC
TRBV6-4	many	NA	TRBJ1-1	CASSDSRRRGPNTEAFF	TGTGCCAGCAGTGACTCGAGGCGACGTGGACCGAACACTGAAGCTTTCTTT
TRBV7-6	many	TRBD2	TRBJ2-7	CASSQAGVISYEQYF	TGTGCCAGCAGCCAAGCGGGGGTGATCTCCTACGAGCAGTACTTC
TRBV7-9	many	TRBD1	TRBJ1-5	CASSPTGTENQPQHF	TGTGCCAGCAGCCCGACAGGGACGGAAAATCAGCCCCAGCATTTT
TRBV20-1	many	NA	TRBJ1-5	CSARRASNQPQHF	TGCAGTGCTAGGCGGGCTAGCAATCAGCCCCAGCATTTT
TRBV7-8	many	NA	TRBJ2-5	CASSFRLKETQYF	TGTGCCAGCAGCTTCAGGCTTAAAGAGACCCAGTACTTC
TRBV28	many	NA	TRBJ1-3	CASSLGGAGNTIYF	TGTGCCAGCAGCTTAGGAGGAGCTGGAAACACCATATATTTT
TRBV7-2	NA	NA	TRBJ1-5	CASSTRGFGNHPQHF	TGTGCCAGCAGCACTAGAGGCTTTGGGAATCATCCCCAGCATTTT
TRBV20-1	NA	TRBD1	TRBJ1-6	CSARPPGQTYNSPLHF	TGCAGTGCTAGACCCCCGGGACAGACTTATAATTCACCCCTCCACTTT
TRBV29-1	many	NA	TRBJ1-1	CSVNEAFF	TGCAGCGTTAATGAAGCTTTCTTT
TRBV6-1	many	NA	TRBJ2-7	CASSRDGSYEQYF	TGTGCCAGCAGTAGGGACGGCAGCTACGAGCAGTACTTC
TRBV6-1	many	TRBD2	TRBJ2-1	CASSERAGGPFSNEQFF	TGTGCCAGCAGTGAAAGGGCGGGGGGGCCTTTTTCCAATGAGCAGTTCTTC